The 18 T cell receptor beta chains below come from one sample, sequenced in a study of T cells after posttransplantation cyclophosphamide. The naive gate required viable CD3+CD4+ or CD3+CD8+ cells with CCR7+CD45RA+CD45RO-CD95-CD27+CD28+ phenotype. Here immunoSEQ multiplex PCR was the method, and the copy in TCRdb shows in-frame clones only, minus some. The table shows tens of thousands of clones, with around nine tenths occurring only once. Sequencing was carried out using naive CD4+ T cells sorted from blood. Receptors were obtained from a man aged 25 to 40 in good health and a related stem cell transplant donor.

This rearrangement joins TRBV13 to TRBJ1-1, with D perhaps matching TRBD1 (6 bases). The ends were cut back, 5 bases at V and 3 bases at J, with 10 bases in the middle. The CDR3 contains 13 residues. Per the germline V gene, CDR1 is PRHDT and CDR2 is FYEKMQ (reference sequence). CDR3 in amino acids: CASSRDRYTEAFF. Here the CDR3 DNA reads TGTGCCAGCAGCCGAGACAGGTACACTGAAGCTTTCTTT. Combining the CDR3 with reference TRBV13 and TRBJ1-1 gives the whole variable domain AAGVIQSPRHLIKEKRETATLKCYPIPRHDTVYWYQQGPGQDPQFLISFYEKMQSDKGSIPDRFSAQQFSDYHSELNMSSLELGDSALYFCASSRDRYTEAFFGQGTRLTVV.

The chain combines TRBV6-1 with TRBJ2-7, with D maybe TRBD1 (6 bases). Trimming shortened V by 5 bases and J by 0 bases, and 14 bases separated the two germline ends. The CDR3 has 15 residues. Germline values: CDR1 MNHNS, CDR2 SASEGT. CDR3 region: CASSRDTQSSYEQYF. CDR3 DNA sequence: TGTGCCAGCAGTAGGGACACCCAGAGCTCCTACGAGCAGTACTTC.

The chain links TRBV6-6 to TRBJ1-5, with 9 bases identical to TRBD1. The length of the CDR3 is 15 residues. Trimming took 6 bases from V and 3 from J; bases not matched to a gene: 6. The germline V gene has CDR1 MNHNY and CDR2 SVGAGI (reference sequence). Here the CDR3 DNA reads TGTGCCAGCAGCTCGGGACAGGGACTCAATCAGCCCCAGCATTTT. Protein sequence: CASSSGQGLNQPQHF.

The rearrangement uses TRBV5-8 and TRBJ2-1; 10 nucleotides match TRBD1. V shed 4 bases, J shed 8 bases, and the junction held 3 bases outside the gene matches. Looked up from germline, CDR1 is SGHTS and CDR2 is YDEGEE. There are 13 residues in the CDR3. The CDR3 here is CASSVTGGDEQFF. DNA of the CDR3: TGTGCCAGCAGCGTGACAGGGGGCGATGAGCAGTTCTTC.

This chain joins TRBV6-6 and TRBJ1-2; perhaps TRBD1 as D (5 bases). Trimming left V 8 bases short and J 5 bases short, with 24 bases between. This CDR3 is 16 amino acids long. Germline V gives CDR1 MNHNY, CDR2 SVGAGI (reference sequence). The CDR3 loop reads CASAGEEGREEYGYTF. The CDR3 region has the DNA TGTGCCAGCGCCGGCGAGGAGGGGAGAGAGGAATATGGCTACACCTTC.

The chain carries TRBV5-6 and TRBJ1-1, with unresolved D. The length of the CDR3 is 15 residues. V dropped 0 bases and J dropped 0 bases, with 9 bases sitting between them. Germline V gene data show CDR1 as SGHDT and CDR2 as YYEEEE. This chain's CDR3 is CASSLADGMNTEAFF. In DNA form, the CDR3 reads TGTGCCAGCAGCTTGGCCGACGGGATGAACACTGAAGCTTTCTTT.

The chain links TRBV7-6 to TRBJ2-7; TRBD2 might be the D (5 bases). The V gene's germline CDR1 is SGHVS and CDR2 FNYEAQ. The germline V and J ends were trimmed by 0 bases and 6 bases, with 12 bases remaining between them. The CDR3 contains 14 residues. DNA for the CDR3: TGTGCCAGCAGCTTAGCGCCCGCGGGCCCCGAGCAGTACTTC. Its protein is CASSLAPAGPEQYF.

The chain has TRBV5-1 and TRBJ2-5, with 7 bases identical to TRBD2. The trim removed 2 bases at V and 1 base at J, leaving 5 bases unmatched. Germline V gene sequence: CDR1 SGHRS, CDR2 YFSETQ. CDR3 length: 15 amino acids. For the CDR3, the DNA is TGCGCCAGCAGCTTAGCGGGGCAACTCCAAGAGACCCAGTACTTC. Translation gives CASSLAGQLQETQYF.

The chain links TRBV19 to TRBJ1-1, with 7 bases that match TRBD1. CDR3 length equals 15 residues. The junction had 11 bases not matched to a gene; V was cut back by 5 bases and J by 5 bases. The germline V gene has CDR1 LNHDA and CDR2 SQIVND (reference sequence). The CDR3 is CASSPHRGSGTEAFF. The CDR3 coding sequence is TGTGCCAGTAGTCCTCACAGGGGTTCGGGTACTGAAGCTTTCTTT.

The chain is built from TRBV5-1 and TRBJ2-5; 9 nucleotides line up with TRBD1. Germline V CDR1 and CDR2: SGHRS, YFSETQ. The V segment lost 5 bases and the J segment 5 bases; nucleotides outside the gene matches: 10. CDR3 length: 15 residues. The DNA for the CDR3 is TGCGCCAGCAGTCATCCGGGACAGGGAGGCGAGACCCAGTACTTC. This encodes CASSHPGQGGETQYF. Supplemented by reference TRBV5-1 and TRBJ2-5, the full variable domain reads KAGVTQTPRYLIKTRGQQVTLSCSPISGHRSVSWYQQTPGQGLQFLFEYFSETQRNKGNFPGRFSGRQFSNSRSEMNVSTLELGDSALYLCASSHPGQGGETQYFGPGTRLLVL.

The CDR3 sequence is CASSVAPAPSLAGDNEQFF. The CDR3 DNA reads as TGTGCCAGCAGCGTAGCCCCCGCTCCTAGTCTAGCGGGGGACAATGAGCAGTTCTTC. The chain employs TRBV9 and TRBJ2-1, with 10 bases fitting TRBD2. The J segment lost 5 bases and the V segment lost 0 bases, leaving 14 bases of the junction unmatched. The germline V gene encodes CDR1 SGDLS and CDR2 YYNGEE. This CDR3 is 19 amino acids long.

The chain carries TRBV6-6 and TRBJ2-5; TRBD1 matches at 11 bases. J was trimmed by 4 bases and V by 6 bases; bases with no gene match: 10. Germline-derived CDR1 and CDR2 are MNHNY and SVGAGI (reference sequence). The CDR3 runs to 16 residues. The DNA for the CDR3 is TGTGCCAGCAGACCCTCTGGACAGGGGGCGCGAGAGACCCAGTACTTC. Translation gives CASRPSGQGARETQYF.

This clone was recorded once. This sequence joins TRBV5-4 and TRBJ2-1, with TRBD1 as a possible D gene (6 bases). The CDR3 has 13 residues. Trimming removed 4 bases at V and 3 bases at J, with 8 bases between. The V gene's germline CDR1 is SGHNT and CDR2 YYREEE (reference sequence). Here the CDR3 DNA reads TGTGCCAGCAGCCGGACAGTCTACAATGAGCAGTTCTTC. This encodes CASSRTVYNEQFF. The full variable domain, with the rest looked up from reference TRBV5-4 and TRBJ2-1, is ETGVTQSPTHLIKTRGQQVTLRCSSQSGHNTVSWYQQALGQGPQFIFQYYREEENGRGNFPPRFSGLQFPNYSSELNVNALELDDSALYLCASSRTVYNEQFFGPGTRLTVL.

J is TRBJ2-5 and V is TRBV2, with 12 bases fitting TRBD2. This CDR3 contains 17 residues. The trim removed 2 bases at V and 3 bases at J, leaving 7 bases unmatched. From germline, CDR1 is SNHLY and CDR2 FYNNEI. The CDR3 nucleotides read TGTGCCAGCAGTGAAAGACTAGCGGGGGCCGCTAAAGAGACCCAGTACTTC. Translated, it gives CASSERLAGAAKETQYF.

The chain uses TRBV5-1 and TRBJ2-7, with TRBD1 matching over 8 bases. The junction had 10 bases not matched to a gene; V was cut back by 5 bases and J by 0 bases. The CDR3 contains 16 residues. Germline V CDR1 and CDR2: SGHRS, YFSETQ. The CDR3 is CASRKSLGQDSYEQYF. The CDR3 DNA sequence: TGCGCCAGCAGAAAGAGTCTGGGACAGGACTCCTACGAGCAGTACTTC.

V is TRBV5-4 and J is TRBJ2-3; tentatively, D is TRBD1 (6 bases). The germline CDR1 and CDR2 sequences are SGHNT and YYREEE (reference sequence). V was pared by 4 bases and J by 5 bases, with 17 bases between. The CDR3 contains 15 residues. The CDR3 DNA reads as TGTGCCAGCAGCCCGGTCGGGATAGGGGGAGATACGCAGTATTTT. It yields the protein CASSPVGIGGDTQYF.

This chain uses TRBV6-5 with TRBJ1-1; the D is unclear. Looked up from germline, CDR1 is MNHEY and CDR2 is SVGAGI. V was cut by 4 bases and J by 5 bases, with 8 bases left in between. The CDR3 is made up of 12 amino acids. The CDR3 loop is CASSSVGTEAFF. The CDR3 nucleotides read TGTGCCAGCAGTTCAGTCGGGACTGAAGCTTTCTTT.

This chain connects TRBV7-9 to TRBJ1-5; weak D call: TRBD1 (5 bases). The CDR3 totals 17 residues. Trimming took 5 bases from V and 0 from J, leaving 17 bases between them. Germline V CDR1 and CDR2: SEHNR, FQNEAQ (reference sequence). The chain's CDR3 is CASSPGRTGGSNQPQHF. The CDR3 bases are TGTGCCAGCAGCCCAGGGAGGACCGGAGGTAGCAATCAGCCCCAGCATTTT.